A selection of T cell receptor beta chains follows, all from one sample in a study of T cells in pancreatic ductal adenocarcinoma. Sequenced by immunoSEQ multiplex PCR; TCRdb stores in-frame clones only, minus some. This table has several thousand clones, approximately 73% appearing once. Sequences were obtained from pancreatic tumor tissue. Receptors were obtained from a human donor with pancreatic ductal adenocarcinoma. Each CDR3 is given with its conserved first and last residue. Each record gives: D gene, clone size, V gene, J gene, CDR3 DNA, CDR3 protein. The D gene is left open where the match is weak. Not every row has a clone size; where given, it reads once, few, many or a size class.

d_call: -
clone_size: -
v_call: TRBV5-6
j_call: TRBJ2-5
cdr3_nt: TGTGCCAGCAGCTTGGGGTTGGGGGAGACCCAGTACTTC
cdr3_aa: CASSLGLGETQYF

d_call: TRBD1
clone_size: -
v_call: TRBV6-9
j_call: TRBJ2-2
cdr3_nt: TGTGCCAGCAGCCGGACAGGGGACACCGGGGAGCTGTTTTTT
cdr3_aa: CASSRTGDTGELFF

d_call: TRBD2
clone_size: -
v_call: TRBV5-1
j_call: TRBJ2-5
cdr3_nt: TGCGCCAGCACCAAAAAGGCTAGCGGGAGGGTAGACATGGAGACCCAGTACTTC
cdr3_aa: CASTKKASGRVDMETQYF

d_call: TRBD1
clone_size: few
v_call: TRBV5-4
j_call: TRBJ1-1
cdr3_nt: TGTGCCAGCAGTTTTAACAGGGGGCAGCGAACTGAAGCTTTCTTT
cdr3_aa: CASSFNRGQRTEAFF

d_call: TRBD2
clone_size: once
v_call: TRBV15
j_call: TRBJ2-3
cdr3_nt: TGTGCCACCAGCAGGACTAGCGGGGGGGTGACAGATACGCAGTATTTT
cdr3_aa: CATSRTSGGVTDTQYF

d_call: -
clone_size: -
v_call: TRBV6-1
j_call: TRBJ2-7
cdr3_nt: TGTGCCAGCAGCGGCGACAGAGTCTACGAGCAGTACTTC
cdr3_aa: CASSGDRVYEQYF

d_call: -
clone_size: -
v_call: TRBV4-2
j_call: TRBJ1-1
cdr3_nt: TGTGCCAGCAGCCAAGATATGGGGCTGGCTGAAGCTTTCTTT
cdr3_aa: CASSQDMGLAEAFF

d_call: TRBD1
clone_size: -
v_call: TRBV7-2
j_call: TRBJ2-4
cdr3_nt: TGTGCCAGCAGCTTAGCGGTAGGGGGCGGAAACATTCAGTACTTC
cdr3_aa: CASSLAVGGGNIQYF

d_call: -
clone_size: few
v_call: TRBV9
j_call: TRBJ2-3
cdr3_nt: TGTGCCTTCGATACCACAGATACGCAGTATTTT
cdr3_aa: CAFDTTDTQYF

d_call: TRBD1
clone_size: -
v_call: TRBV6-1
j_call: TRBJ1-4
cdr3_nt: TGTGCCAGCAGACGGACAGGGGCGATTATTGAAAAACTGTTTTTT
cdr3_aa: CASRRTGAIIEKLFF

d_call: -
clone_size: few
v_call: TRBV27
j_call: TRBJ1-5
cdr3_nt: TGTGCCAGCAGTTTTACCGGTTATAGCAATCAGCCCCAGCATTTT
cdr3_aa: CASSFTGYSNQPQHF

d_call: -
clone_size: once
v_call: TRBV19
j_call: TRBJ1-3
cdr3_nt: TGTGCCAGTATCGGGACTGCGGGGACTGGAAACACCATATATTTT
cdr3_aa: CASIGTAGTGNTIYF

d_call: -
clone_size: few
v_call: TRBV5-4
j_call: TRBJ1-2
cdr3_nt: TGTGCCAGCAGCTTGGCCAATTGGGGTACAGTCTATGGCTACACCTTC
cdr3_aa: CASSLANWGTVYGYTF

d_call: TRBD1
clone_size: -
v_call: TRBV5-6
j_call: TRBJ2-1
cdr3_nt: TGTGCCAGCAGCTTGCAGGGGGTCAATGAGCAGTTCTTC
cdr3_aa: CASSLQGVNEQFF

d_call: -
clone_size: -
v_call: TRBV6-1
j_call: TRBJ1-5
cdr3_nt: TGTGCCAGCAGTGAGCTGAGTCCCGAAGGGGGGCAGCCCCAGCATTTT
cdr3_aa: CASSELSPEGGQPQHF

d_call: TRBD2
clone_size: -
v_call: TRBV5-1
j_call: TRBJ2-1
cdr3_nt: TGCGCCAGCAGTTCCCCGGGGGGAGGAGAGCAGTTCTTC
cdr3_aa: CASSSPGGGEQFF

d_call: -
clone_size: -
v_call: TRBV7-9
j_call: TRBJ2-1
cdr3_nt: TGTGCCAGCAGGTTAGGGGGGGCGGGAAATGAGCAGTTCTTC
cdr3_aa: CASRLGGAGNEQFF

d_call: -
clone_size: -
v_call: TRBV14
j_call: TRBJ1-3
cdr3_nt: TGTGCCAGCAGCCAAGGACAGATATCTGGATCCACCATATATTTT
cdr3_aa: CASSQGQISGSTIYF

d_call: -
clone_size: few
v_call: TRBV5-4
j_call: TRBJ1-2
cdr3_nt: TGTGCCAGCACCACCCCTACAGGACCTAACTATGGCTACACCTTC
cdr3_aa: CASTTPTGPNYGYTF

d_call: TRBD2
clone_size: -
v_call: TRBV4-3
j_call: TRBJ2-3
cdr3_nt: TGCGCCAGCAGCCAAGACAGGGAACTAGCGGGGGCCGTCGGGCATACGCAGTATTTT
cdr3_aa: CASSQDRELAGAVGHTQYF

d_call: TRBD2
clone_size: few
v_call: TRBV5-1
j_call: TRBJ2-3
cdr3_nt: TGCGCCAGCAGCTTGGATCCAAGGGAGGGTACAGATACGCAGTATTTT
cdr3_aa: CASSLDPREGTDTQYF

d_call: -
clone_size: -
v_call: TRBV4-1
j_call: TRBJ1-1
cdr3_nt: TGCGCCAGCAGCCTTCAGACGGGGCCGGCGGGAGCTGAAGCTTTCTTT
cdr3_aa: CASSLQTGPAGAEAFF

d_call: TRBD2
clone_size: -
v_call: TRBV27
j_call: TRBJ2-2
cdr3_nt: TGTGCCAGCAGTTTATATGTCTCCGCGGGGGGGCGGACCGGGGAGCTGTTTTTT
cdr3_aa: CASSLYVSAGGRTGELFF

d_call: -
clone_size: -
v_call: TRBV27
j_call: TRBJ2-3
cdr3_nt: TGTGCCAGCAGTTCCCGGCTCACAGCAGATACGCAGTATTTT
cdr3_aa: CASSSRLTADTQYF

d_call: TRBD2
clone_size: -
v_call: TRBV11-2
j_call: TRBJ2-5
cdr3_nt: TGTGCCAGCAGCTTCCGTCCGGGCGGGGGGGGACAAGAGACCCAGTACTTC
cdr3_aa: CASSFRPGGGGQETQYF

d_call: -
clone_size: -
v_call: TRBV5-1
j_call: TRBJ1-3
cdr3_nt: TGCGCCAGCAGCTTAGGGGCTGGAAACACCATATATTTT
cdr3_aa: CASSLGAGNTIYF

d_call: TRBD1
clone_size: -
v_call: TRBV29-1
j_call: TRBJ1-4
cdr3_nt: TGCAGCGTGGCGGACAGGGGGCTTGAAAAACTGTTTTTT
cdr3_aa: CSVADRGLEKLFF

d_call: -
clone_size: -
v_call: TRBV19
j_call: TRBJ2-3
cdr3_nt: TGTGCCACCTCAAGGAGGACTAACACAGATACGCAGTATTTT
cdr3_aa: CATSRRTNTDTQYF

d_call: TRBD2
clone_size: -
v_call: TRBV19
j_call: TRBJ2-1
cdr3_nt: TGTGCCAGTAGTACCCACCGGGGCATGGGGGGGAATGAGCAGTTCTTC
cdr3_aa: CASSTHRGMGGNEQFF

d_call: -
clone_size: -
v_call: TRBV2
j_call: TRBJ2-3
cdr3_nt: TGTGCCAGCAGGAGGGAAGGGATGACAGATACGCAGTATTTT
cdr3_aa: CASRREGMTDTQYF

d_call: TRBD1
clone_size: -
v_call: TRBV9
j_call: TRBJ2-7
cdr3_nt: TGTGCCAGCAGCGTAGAGGGACAGAACGAGCAGTACTTC
cdr3_aa: CASSVEGQNEQYF

d_call: TRBD1
clone_size: -
v_call: TRBV7-9
j_call: TRBJ1-2
cdr3_nt: TGTGCCAGCAGCCAACAGGGGAATGGCTACACCTTC
cdr3_aa: CASSQQGNGYTF

d_call: -
clone_size: -
v_call: TRBV4-1
j_call: TRBJ2-7
cdr3_nt: TGCGCCAGCAGCCAAGATCGGCCAGGGACTCTCCCCTACGAGCAGTACTTC
cdr3_aa: CASSQDRPGTLPYEQYF

d_call: -
clone_size: -
v_call: TRBV30
j_call: TRBJ2-7
cdr3_nt: TGTGCCTGGAGTGTATCAAACTACGAGCAGTACTTC
cdr3_aa: CAWSVSNYEQYF

d_call: -
clone_size: -
v_call: TRBV28
j_call: TRBJ1-2
cdr3_nt: TGTGCCAGCAGTCCCCCGGTTGGGGGGGGTGGCTACACCTTC
cdr3_aa: CASSPPVGGGGYTF

d_call: -
clone_size: -
v_call: TRBV6-9
j_call: TRBJ1-1
cdr3_nt: TGTGCCAGCAGTTATGGACGGAACACTGAAGCTTTCTTT
cdr3_aa: CASSYGRNTEAFF

d_call: TRBD1
clone_size: few
v_call: TRBV5-1
j_call: TRBJ1-2
cdr3_nt: TGCGCCAGCAGCCTGGACAGGGCCTATGGCTACACCTTC
cdr3_aa: CASSLDRAYGYTF

d_call: TRBD1
clone_size: -
v_call: TRBV5-6
j_call: TRBJ1-2
cdr3_nt: TGTGCCAGCAGCGGCCGGGACAGGGGTAAAGCTAACTATGGCTACACCTTC
cdr3_aa: CASSGRDRGKANYGYTF

d_call: TRBD2
clone_size: -
v_call: TRBV19
j_call: TRBJ2-1
cdr3_nt: TGTGCCAGTAGTACCTTGGGCGGGAGAGGGGACAATGAGCAGTTCTTC
cdr3_aa: CASSTLGGRGDNEQFF

d_call: -
clone_size: -
v_call: TRBV7-2
j_call: TRBJ2-6
cdr3_nt: TGTGCCAGCAGCTTAGATGTGTCTGGCTCTGGGGCCAACGTCCTGACTTTC
cdr3_aa: CASSLDVSGSGANVLTF

d_call: -
clone_size: few
v_call: TRBV28
j_call: TRBJ2-7
cdr3_nt: TGTGCCAGCAGTTTTTCCCTCCTCGAGCAGTACTTC
cdr3_aa: CASSFSLLEQYF

d_call: -
clone_size: -
v_call: TRBV10-3
j_call: TRBJ1-2
cdr3_nt: TGTGCCATCAGGCCCGGGGGGGGCGGATACTATGGCTACACCTTC
cdr3_aa: CAIRPGGGGYYGYTF

d_call: -
clone_size: -
v_call: TRBV5-6
j_call: TRBJ2-7
cdr3_nt: TGTGCCAGCAGCCTGTCCGCCCTGGTGTCCCGGGAGCAGTACTTC
cdr3_aa: CASSLSALVSREQYF

d_call: TRBD1
clone_size: -
v_call: TRBV7-2
j_call: TRBJ1-1
cdr3_nt: TGTGCCAGCAGCCCCAGACAGGGGATACGTTCGGACACTGAAGCTTTCTTT
cdr3_aa: CASSPRQGIRSDTEAFF

d_call: -
clone_size: -
v_call: TRBV5-5
j_call: TRBJ1-1
cdr3_nt: TGTGCCAGCAGCTTGGTATCTGGGGGGGGAGCTTTCTTT
cdr3_aa: CASSLVSGGGAFF

d_call: -
clone_size: -
v_call: TRBV30
j_call: TRBJ1-4
cdr3_nt: TGTGCCTGGAGTCCTCTGGGGGCCGAGGGGGAAAAACTGTTTTTT
cdr3_aa: CAWSPLGAEGEKLFF

d_call: -
clone_size: -
v_call: TRBV20-1
j_call: TRBJ2-2
cdr3_nt: TGCAGTGCTACTCTTACCGGGGAGCTGTTTTTT
cdr3_aa: CSATLTGELFF

d_call: TRBD1
clone_size: once
v_call: TRBV7-6
j_call: TRBJ1-2
cdr3_nt: TGTGCCAGCAGCTGCCTGAGAGGACAGGGGCCCCCCTGGGGCTACACCTTC
cdr3_aa: CASSCLRGQGPPWGYTF

d_call: -
clone_size: -
v_call: TRBV4-3
j_call: TRBJ2-3
cdr3_nt: TGCGCCAGCAGCCAAGTTTGGTCCCTCAGTGGATACGATACGCAGTATTTT
cdr3_aa: CASSQVWSLSGYDTQYF

d_call: TRBD2
clone_size: -
v_call: TRBV6-1
j_call: TRBJ2-3
cdr3_nt: TGTGCCAGCAGTGGGAGCGGGGGGGGGTTTAGCACAGATACGCAGTATTTT
cdr3_aa: CASSGSGGGFSTDTQYF

d_call: TRBD2
clone_size: few
v_call: TRBV5-1
j_call: TRBJ2-3
cdr3_nt: TGCGCCAGCAGCTTAGCGGGGCAGACTAGCACAGATACGCAGTATTTT
cdr3_aa: CASSLAGQTSTDTQYF

d_call: -
clone_size: -
v_call: TRBV5-5
j_call: TRBJ2-7
cdr3_nt: TGTGCCAGCAGCTTGAGGGCCTCATACGAGCAGTACTTC
cdr3_aa: CASSLRASYEQYF

d_call: -
clone_size: -
v_call: TRBV4-1
j_call: TRBJ1-1
cdr3_nt: TGCGCCAGCAGCCAACAACCCGCCAGACAGATGAACACTGAAGCTTTCTTT
cdr3_aa: CASSQQPARQMNTEAFF

d_call: -
clone_size: -
v_call: TRBV5-5
j_call: TRBJ1-1
cdr3_nt: TGTGCCAGCAGCTTGGAGCCAGGGCGGGGCACTGAAGCTTTCTTT
cdr3_aa: CASSLEPGRGTEAFF

d_call: TRBD1
clone_size: few
v_call: TRBV11-2
j_call: TRBJ2-7
cdr3_nt: TGTGCCAGCAGCTTCGCCGGGACAGGGTCGGACTACGAGCAGTACTTC
cdr3_aa: CASSFAGTGSDYEQYF